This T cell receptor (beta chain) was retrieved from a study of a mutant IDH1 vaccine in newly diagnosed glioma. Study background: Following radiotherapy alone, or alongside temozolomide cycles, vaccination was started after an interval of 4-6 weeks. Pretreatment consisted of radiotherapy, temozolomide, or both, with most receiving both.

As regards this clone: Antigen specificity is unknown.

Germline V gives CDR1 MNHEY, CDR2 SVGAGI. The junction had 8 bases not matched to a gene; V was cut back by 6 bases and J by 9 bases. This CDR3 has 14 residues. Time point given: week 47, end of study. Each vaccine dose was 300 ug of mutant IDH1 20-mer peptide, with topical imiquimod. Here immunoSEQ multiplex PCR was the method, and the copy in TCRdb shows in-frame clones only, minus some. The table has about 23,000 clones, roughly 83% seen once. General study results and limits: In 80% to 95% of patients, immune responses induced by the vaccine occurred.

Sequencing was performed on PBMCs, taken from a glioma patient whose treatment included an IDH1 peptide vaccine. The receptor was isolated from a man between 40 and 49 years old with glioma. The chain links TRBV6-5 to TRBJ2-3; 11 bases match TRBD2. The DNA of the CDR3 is TGTGCCAGCAGAACAACTAGCGGGAGTTACACGCAGTATTTT. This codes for CASRTTSGSYTQYF.